A selection of T cell receptor beta chains follows, all from one sample in a study of read filtering for tumor transcriptome and immune sequencing. TCRdb redid the calling of the reads with MiXCR, one entry per CDR3 protein. The table records 60,000 to 75,000 distinct CDR3 sequences, roughly a fifth of them present only once. Sequencing was performed on a population of CD138-negative cells sorted from bone marrow. These receptors were taken from a donor aged 40 or over with multiple myeloma. The CDR3 runs from the conserved cysteine through the conserved F or W. A D gene is named only where the DNA matches it firmly. Rows give clone size only sometimes, using once, few, many, or a class for an expanded clone.

j_gene,abundance,v_gene,d_gene,CDR3nt,CDR3aa
TRBJ1-4,-,TRBV7-9,-,TGTGCCAGCAGCTTGGAGGGACGGGGTGGTGAAAAACTGTTTTTT,CASSLEGRGGEKLFF
TRBJ2-1,many,TRBV11-2,TRBD2,TGTGCCAGCGGGACTAGCGGGGGGGGCCGCATGCCGCAGTTCTTC,CASGTSGGGRMPQFF
TRBJ2-1,many,TRBV3-1,-,TGTGCCAGCAGCCAAGATCAAACAGAGGACAATGAGCAGTTCTTC,CASSQDQTEDNEQFF
TRBJ2-7,-,TRBV5-1,TRBD2,TGCGCCAGCAGCTTGGTGGCGGGAGAGGACGAGCAGTACTTC,CASSLVAGEDEQYF
TRBJ1-5,many,TRBV9,-,TGTGCCAGCAGCGTAGGTGACAGGCAAGATCAGCCCCAGCATTTT,CASSVGDRQDQPQHF
TRBJ2-5,-,TRBV28,TRBD1,TGTGCCAGCGGAACAGGGGGTCAAGAGACCCAGTACTTC,CASGTGGQETQYF
TRBJ2-1,many,TRBV11-3,-,TGTGCCAGCAGCTCCGAAGGATCCTCGCCCTACAATGAGCAGTTCTTC,CASSSEGSSPYNEQFF
TRBJ2-7,few,TRBV29-1,-,TGCAGCGTTGGAGACAGAGGCCTCGAGCAGTACTTC,CSVGDRGLEQYF
TRBJ2-1,-,TRBV28,-,TGTGCCGTGGTCGAGGGAGTATTCAGTGAGCAGTTCTTC,CAVVEGVFSEQFF
TRBJ1-6,many,TRBV15,-,TGTGCCACCAGCAGAGCTTGGGCGACAGTTCCCATATCACCCCTCCACTTT,CATSRAWATVPISPLHF
TRBJ2-2,many,TRBV5-1,-,TGCGCCAGCAGCTTGAAGGGAACCGGGGAGCTGTTTTTT,CASSLKGTGELFF
TRBJ1-1,few,TRBV13,-,TGTGCCAGCAGCTTGGGATGGGGGAACACTGAAGCTTTCTTT,CASSLGWGNTEAFF
TRBJ2-1,many,TRBV7-3,TRBD2,TGTGCCAGCAGCTTAACAGGACTAGCGGGAGGGCCCTCCTACAATGAGCAGTTCTTC,CASSLTGLAGGPSYNEQFF
TRBJ2-3,many,TRBV20-1,TRBD2,TGCAGTGCTAGAGATTGGACTAGCGGGACCACAGATACGCAGTATTTT,CSARDWTSGTTDTQYF
TRBJ2-1,-,TRBV30,-,TGTGCCTGGGCTATTGCAGGGTATGAGCAGTTCTTC,CAWAIAGYEQFF
TRBJ2-2,many,TRBV30,-,TGTGCCTGGAGAGGGGAAAACACCGGGGAGCTGTTTTTT,CAWRGENTGELFF
TRBJ1-1,few,TRBV30,-,TGTGCCTGTTGTGGCAGCACGATGAACACTGAAGCTTTCTTT,CACCGSTMNTEAFF
TRBJ2-2,many,TRBV7-9,TRBD2,TGTGCCATGCCCGGGACTAGCGGGAGCCTGAACACCGGGGAGCTGTTTTTT,CAMPGTSGSLNTGELFF
TRBJ2-2,-,TRBV2,-,TGTGCCAGCAGTGAATCTAGCGCCACCACCGGGGGGCTGTTTTTT,CASSESSATTGGLFF
TRBJ1-5,many,TRBV12-3/TRBV12-4,TRBD1,TGTGCCAGCAGTGGGACAGGGGGGGATCAGCCCCAGCATTTT,CASSGTGGDQPQHF
TRBJ1-1,many,TRBV5-1,TRBD1,TGCGCCAGCAGCATAAGGGGGCGAGGAACTGAAGCTTTCTTT,CASSIRGRGTEAFF